The 18 T cell receptor beta chains given below trace back to one sample, sequenced in a study of T-cell reconstitution after alpha-beta-depleted transplantation in children. Unique molecular identifiers were incorporated during preparation of the TCRbeta library. TCRdb redid the calling of the PCR reads with MiXCR, one entry per CDR3 protein. The sample lists almost 600,000 distinct CDR3 sequences, 25% to 30% seen once, with less than 40% in the top ten. The sequencing used PBMCs, collected before TCRalphabeta/CD19-depleted stem cell transplant. The receptor set was obtained from a boy younger than two with Wiskott-Aldrich syndrome, due to receive a stem cell transplant.

There are a few counts of this clonotype. The genes are TRBV5-1 and TRBJ2-7, with D unclear. This CDR3 comprises 15 residues. Germline assignment: CDR1 SGHRS and CDR2 YFSETQ. With 0 bases removed from V and 3 bases from J, the gap between germline ends came to 13 bases. In DNA, the CDR3 is TGCGCCAGCAGCTTGGAAGCAGGCTTCCTCTACGAGCAGTACTTC. Residues: CASSLEAGFLYEQYF.

The chain combines TRBV5-1 with TRBJ2-5; 7 bases line up with TRBD1. The length of the CDR3 is 16 residues. V was clipped by 4 bases and J by 3 bases; unmatched bases: 12. Germline CDR1 SGHRS, CDR2 YFSETQ. CDR3 nucleotide sequence: TGCGCCAGCAGCCTCGTCCTGACAGGGTATGAAGAGACCCAGTACTTC. Protein product: CASSLVLTGYEETQYF.

The table lists this clonotype with many counts. V and J are TRBV3-1 and TRBJ1-1; D not resolved. V gave up 4 bases and J gave up 1 base, with 10 bases separating them. The CDR3 is 14 residues long. In germline, CDR1 is LGHDT, CDR2 YNNKEL (reference sequence). DNA of the CDR3: TGTGCCAGCAGCCCCCGACGGAAGAACACTGAAGCTTTCTTT. The encoded protein is CASSPRRKNTEAFF.

The rearrangement links TRBV5-1 to TRBJ2-1; TRBD2 matches 7 bases. Germline CDR1 and CDR2: SGHRS and YFSETQ. J gave up 0 bases and V 3 bases, and 9 bases lay outside the gene matches. The CDR3 is 17 residues long. The CDR3 sequence is CASSSPTSATSYNEQFF. CDR3 in DNA: TGCGCCAGCAGCTCACCTACTAGCGCCACCTCCTACAATGAGCAGTTCTTC. Full variable domain (rest looked up from reference TRBV5-1 and TRBJ2-1): KAGVTQTPRYLIKTRGQQVTLSCSPISGHRSVSWYQQTPGQGLQFLFEYFSETQRNKGNFPGRFSGRQFSNSRSEMNVSTLELGDSALYLCASSSPTSATSYNEQFFGPGTRLTVL.

V and J are TRBV10-3 and TRBJ2-7; a possible D gene is TRBD2 (5 bases). This CDR3 is 12 amino acids long. Trimming took 8 bases from V and 6 from J, leaving 14 bases between them. Germline assignment: CDR1 ENHRY and CDR2 SYGVKD. CDR3 nucleotides: TGTGCCATCCTAAACAGCCGGGGCGAGCAGTACTTC. It is translated as CAILNSRGEQYF.

The chain carries TRBV5-1 and TRBJ2-1, with a possible D match to TRBD2 (6 bases). The CDR3 loop spans 15 amino acids. CDR1 SGHRS and CDR2 YFSETQ come from the germline V gene. V was shortened by 0 bases and J by 4 bases, with 11 bases between the two germline ends. CDR3 residues: CASSLVGTGYNEQFF. The CDR3 coding sequence is TGCGCCAGCAGCTTGGTGGGGACTGGGTACAATGAGCAGTTCTTC.

The chain combines TRBV12-3 or TRBV12-4 with TRBJ1-2; D is undetermined. This CDR3 has 16 residues. V gave up 1 base and J gave up 6 bases, with 18 bases separating them. CDR3 DNA: TGTGCCAGCAGTTTAGGGGGTCGGTGGCGGGGAGATGGCTACACCTTC. It specifies CASSLGGRWRGDGYTF.

A few counts support this clonotype. The chain carries TRBV7-2 and TRBJ2-2; the match to TRBD2 covers 7 bases. Per the germline V gene, CDR1 is SGHTA and CDR2 is FQGNSA. The CDR3 contains 17 residues. Unmatched junction bases numbered 12, after V lost 2 bases and J lost 6 bases. The CDR3 protein is CASSLRGGLALAGELFF. CDR3 nucleotide sequence: TGTGCCAGCAGCTTACGGGGAGGGCTAGCTTTGGCCGGGGAGCTGTTTTTT.

This chain connects TRBV12-3 or TRBV12-4 to TRBJ2-7; 8 bases match TRBD2. This CDR3 spans 17 amino acids. V gave up 2 bases and J gave up 6 bases; unmatched junction bases: 15. CDR3 sequence reads: CASSLRLAFKRAFEQYF. The CDR3 region has the DNA TGTGCCAGCAGTTTACGACTAGCGTTTAAAAGGGCTTTCGAGCAGTACTTC.

Details on this clonotype: The junction differs from germline at one of its ends, possibly a read error. V gene TRBV5-1 combines with J gene TRBJ1-1; maybe TRBD1 (6 bases). The CDR3 extends over 19 amino acids. Per germline, CDR1 SGHRS and CDR2 YFSETQ. This chain's CDR3 is CASSLGAGRGTYGNTEAFF. The CDR3, as DNA: TGCGCCAGCAGTTTGGGGGCCGGAAGGGGGACATATGGTAACACTGAAGCTTTCTTT.

The chain recombines TRBV5-1 with TRBJ2-4; no clear D gene. This CDR3 has 13 amino acids. CDR1 and CDR2 (germline): SGHRS, YFSETQ. The V end lost 0 bases, the J end lost 5 bases, and 6 bases lay between the germline ends. The CDR3 loop reads CASSLALQNIQYF. The CDR3 nucleotides are TGCGCCAGCAGCTTGGCCCTCCAAAACATTCAGTACTTC.

The chain has TRBV2 and TRBJ2-3, with TRBD2 matching over 9 bases. The trim removed 7 bases at V and 3 bases at J, leaving 8 bases unmatched. Germline values: CDR1 SNHLY, CDR2 FYNNEI. This CDR3 contains 15 residues. The CDR3 spells CASMDWTSATDTQYF. In DNA form, the CDR3 reads TGTGCCAGCATGGATTGGACTAGCGCGACAGATACGCAGTATTTT.

This clonotype was counted a few times. The chain couples TRBV5-1 to TRBJ2-1; no clear D gene. Germline CDR1 is SGHRS and CDR2 is YFSETQ. Trimming removed 0 bases at V and 2 bases at J, with 12 bases between. The CDR3 loop spans 16 amino acids. CDR3 protein: CASSLGWDITYNEQFF. The CDR3 nucleotides read TGCGCCAGCAGCTTGGGGTGGGATATAACCTACAATGAGCAGTTCTTC. Variable domain in full (rest from reference TRBV5-1 and TRBJ2-1): KAGVTQTPRYLIKTRGQQVTLSCSPISGHRSVSWYQQTPGQGLQFLFEYFSETQRNKGNFPGRFSGRQFSNSRSEMNVSTLELGDSALYLCASSLGWDITYNEQFFGPGTRLTVL.

This sequence joins TRBV6-4 and TRBJ1-2; 9 nucleotides agree with TRBD1. The CDR3 loop spans 14 amino acids. Germline lookup yields CDR1 MRHNA and CDR2 SNTAGT. With 5 bases clipped from V and 8 bases from J, the junction kept 9 bases outside the gene matches. In DNA, the CDR3 is TGTGCCAGCAGTCGTCCCGGGACAGGGCGAGGCTACACCTTC. Its translation: CASSRPGTGRGYTF.

This rearrangement joins TRBV19 to TRBJ1-2, with D hard to call. Germline V lookup: CDR1 LNHDA, CDR2 SQIVND (reference sequence). CDR3 length equals 15 residues. Trimming cost V 1 base and J 8 bases, with 17 bases left between them. The CDR3: CASSIVRGDYAGYTF. CDR3 coding DNA: TGTGCCAGTAGTATAGTTCGGGGAGATTACGCGGGCTACACCTTC.

The rearrangement joins TRBV4-2 to TRBJ2-5; the match to TRBD2 covers 11 bases. Germline loops: CDR1 LGHNA, CDR2 YNFKEQ. Trimming cost V 4 bases and J 4 bases; bases outside gene matches: 8. The CDR3 sequence is 16 residues long. The CDR3 DNA sequence: TGTGCCAGCAGCCCACTAGCGGGAGCCCTTCCAGAGACCCAGTACTTC. This encodes CASSPLAGALPETQYF.

This clonotype was picked up a small number of times. This sequence joins TRBV12-3 or TRBV12-4 and TRBJ2-7; 7 nucleotides agree with TRBD2. The V gene end was trimmed by 8 bases and the J gene end by 4 bases; junction bases not matched to a gene: 14. CDR3 size: 15 residues. The CDR3 protein is CASSLRQAGLYEQYF. The CDR3 DNA reads TGTGCCAGCTCCCTTCGGCAAGCGGGGTTGTACGAGCAGTACTTC.

The CDR3 loop is CAISETPIGSEGYTF. The CDR3 coding sequence is TGTGCCATCAGTGAGACCCCGATAGGATCGGAGGGCTACACCTTC. This chain joins TRBV10-3 and TRBJ1-2; D is uncertain. Germline-derived CDR1 and CDR2 are ENHRY and SYGVKD. This CDR3 spans 15 amino acids. The V and J ends lost 2 bases and 8 bases respectively, with 18 bases between them.